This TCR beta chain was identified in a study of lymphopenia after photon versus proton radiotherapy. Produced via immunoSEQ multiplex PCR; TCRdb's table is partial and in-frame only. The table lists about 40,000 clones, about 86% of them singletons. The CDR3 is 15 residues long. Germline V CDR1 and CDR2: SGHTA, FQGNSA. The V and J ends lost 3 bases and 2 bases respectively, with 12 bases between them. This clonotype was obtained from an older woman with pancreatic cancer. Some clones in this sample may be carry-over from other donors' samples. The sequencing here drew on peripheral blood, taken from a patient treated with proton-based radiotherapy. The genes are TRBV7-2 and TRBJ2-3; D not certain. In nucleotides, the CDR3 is TGTGCCAGCAGCTTCATCGGGCCGGACACAGATACGCAGTATTTT. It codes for CASSFIGPDTDTQYF.